Each of the 29 T cell receptor beta chains below was sequenced from the same sample in a study of T cells in lung cancer brain metastases. Using immunoSEQ multiplex PCR, the repertoire was profiled, and TCRdb retains in-frame clones only, with some absent. The repertoire includes about 3,300 clones, about 86% of them detected once, and about 5% sits in the top ten. The sequenced sample consisted of tumor tissue from the primary lung tumor. These receptor sequences come from a woman between 50 and 59 years old with non-small cell lung cancer.

In this sample, this clone turned up once. This chain links TRBV5-6 with TRBJ2-5; D call uncertain. Germline V lookup: CDR1 SGHDT, CDR2 YYEEEE. This CDR3 is built from 16 residues. V dropped 1 base and J dropped 5 bases, with 18 bases sitting between them. This CDR3 reads CASSLPAGRPDETQYF. The CDR3 nucleotides are TGTGCCAGCAGCTTGCCCGCAGGACGGCCCGATGAGACCCAGTACTTC.

The chain is built from TRBV5-1 and TRBJ2-7; a possible D gene is TRBD1 (5 bases). This CDR3 is 14 amino acids long. Trimming left V 0 bases short and J 1 base short, with 8 bases between. CDR1 SGHRS and CDR2 YFSETQ come from the germline V gene. DNA for the CDR3: TGCGCCAGCAGCTTGGGCGACAGTTCCTACGAGCAGTACTTC. Residues: CASSLGDSSYEQYF.

The sample holds one count of this clone. The CDR3 loop reads CASSIAGSGLKYNEQFF. In DNA, the CDR3 is TGTGCCAGTAGTATAGCCGGTTCCGGATTGAAATACAATGAGCAGTTCTTC. This chain links TRBV19 with TRBJ2-1, with D hard to call. This CDR3 contains 17 residues. Trimming stripped 1 base from V and 4 bases from J, with 17 bases between. CDR1 LNHDA and CDR2 SQIVND come from the germline V gene (reference sequence).

The chain employs TRBV7-2 and TRBJ2-7, with 7 bases identical to TRBD2. The CDR3 extends over 15 amino acids. Trimming removed 5 bases from V and 1 base from J; junction bases left unmatched: 8. The germline gives CDR1 SGHTA, CDR2 FQGNSA. CDR3 in DNA: TGTGCCAGCAGCCCGAGCGGGGCCATTTCCTACGAGCAGTACTTC. Protein product: CASSPSGAISYEQYF.

The DNA of the CDR3 is TGTGCCAGCAGCTTGGGTGGGAGTTCAAGGGGTGAGCAGTTCTTC. Protein product: CASSLGGSSRGEQFF. The genes are TRBV5-6 and TRBJ2-1; D tentatively reads TRBD1 or TRBD2 (5 bases each). V dropped 0 bases and J dropped 9 bases, with 16 bases sitting between them. Germline CDR1 reads SGHDT; CDR2 reads YYEEEE. The CDR3 is 15 amino acids.

This chain connects TRBV13 to TRBJ1-1; a weak D match, TRBD1 (5 bases). V lost 5 bases and J lost 4, with 14 bases in between. Germline V gene sequence: CDR1 PRHDT, CDR2 FYEKMQ (reference sequence). This CDR3 contains 14 residues. CDR3 protein: CASSPGGIFTEAFF. CDR3 DNA: TGTGCCAGCAGCCCCGGGGGTATTTTCACTGAAGCTTTCTTT.

V is TRBV7-3 and J is TRBJ1-5, with D perhaps TRBD1 (5 bases). Germline CDR1 and CDR2: SGHTA and FQGTGA. The V end was cut by 2 bases, the J end by 4 bases, with 6 bases between. CDR3 size: 13 residues. In DNA form, the CDR3 reads TGTGCCAGCAGCTTAGACAGTAATCAGCCCCAGCATTTT. Translating gives CASSLDSNQPQHF.

The chain carries TRBV11-1 and TRBJ2-2; possibly TRBD2 for D (6 bases). Between the trimmed V and J ends, which lost 6 bases and 0 bases, there was a span of 14 bases. Germline loops: CDR1 SGHAT, CDR2 FQDESV (reference sequence). The CDR3 contains 16 residues. CDR3 sequence (DNA): TGTGCCAGCAGAGATTTACGCGGGGCGAACACCGGGGAGCTGTTTTTT. Translation gives CASRDLRGANTGELFF.

The V call is TRBV30, the J call TRBJ1-2; 8 bases match TRBD1. CDR1 GTSNPN and CDR2 SVGIG come from the germline V gene (reference sequence). This CDR3 spans 11 amino acids. V lost 5 bases to trimming and J lost 8 bases; unmatched junction nucleotides: 4. In nucleotides, the CDR3 is TGTGCCTGGGGAGACAGGGGAGGCTACACCTTC. It specifies CAWGDRGGYTF.

The rearrangement links TRBV30 to TRBJ1-2; tentative D call: TRBD1 (5 bases). Germline CDR1 reads GTSNPN; CDR2 reads SVGIG (reference sequence). Trimming removed 5 bases at V and 5 bases at J, with 12 bases between. The CDR3 runs 12 residues. The CDR3 loop reads CAWRDSGYGYTF. The CDR3 DNA is TGTGCCTGGCGCGACAGTGGGTATGGCTACACCTTC.

The CDR3 sequence is CASSPLDRGRGYTF. The CDR3 DNA sequence: TGTGCCAGCTCACCTTTGGACAGGGGTCGAGGCTACACCTTC. The rearrangement links TRBV18 to TRBJ1-2, with TRBD1 matching 9 bases. Per the germline V gene, CDR1 is KGHSH and CDR2 is LQKENI. V lost 3 bases and J lost 8; bases outside the gene matches: 7. The CDR3 is 14 residues long.

V gene TRBV19 combines with J gene TRBJ2-2, with D hard to call. This CDR3 has 15 amino acids. Germline V gives CDR1 LNHDA, CDR2 SQIVND (reference sequence). V was trimmed by 7 bases and J by 1 base, leaving 13 bases between them. CDR3 sequence (DNA): TGTGCCAGTACCCGTTTCTTAATGAACACCGGGGAGCTGTTTTTT. This gives the protein CASTRFLMNTGELFF.

The genes are TRBV4-1 and TRBJ2-2; TRBD1 matches 7 bases. This CDR3 region has 14 residues. Germline V lookup: CDR1 MGHRA, CDR2 YSYEKL. Losses at the gene ends were 3 bases for V and 7 bases for J; bases not matched to a gene: 5. CDR3 sequence reads: CASSQDRWNGELFF. CDR3 DNA sequence: TGCGCCAGCAGCCAGGACAGGTGGAACGGGGAGCTGTTTTTT.

This clone was counted between two and nine times. The chain uses TRBV29-1 and TRBJ1-4; 8 positions match TRBD1. Germline CDR1 is SQVTM and CDR2 is ANQGSEA. The CDR3 runs 13 residues. J lost 2 bases, V lost 5 bases, and 1 base had no gene match. The DNA of the CDR3 is TGCAGCGTTAGACAGGGGACTAATGAAAAACTGTTTTTT. Translating it yields CSVRQGTNEKLFF.

The chain recombines TRBV5-4 with TRBJ1-1; TRBD1 matches at 8 bases. The CDR3 totals 17 residues. Per the germline V gene, CDR1 is SGHNT and CDR2 is YYREEE (reference sequence). The trim removed 4 bases at V and 0 bases at J, leaving 11 bases unmatched. The CDR3 DNA follows: TGTGCCAGCAGCCTCAACCGTAGGACAGGGCTGAACACTGAAGCTTTCTTT. This encodes CASSLNRRTGLNTEAFF.

This chain connects TRBV7-8 to TRBJ2-1; TRBD1 might be the D (6 bases). CDR1 is SGHVS, CDR2 FQNEAQ, per germline. Trimming removed 6 bases from V and 7 bases from J, with 7 bases in between. This CDR3 is 11 amino acids long. The CDR3 DNA follows: TGTGCCAGCAGGGGACATAATGAGCAGTTCTTC. Encoded protein: CASRGHNEQFF.

This clone showed up just once. The chain couples TRBV10-2 to TRBJ1-3, with D perhaps matching TRBD1 (6 bases). V dropped 7 bases and J dropped 2 bases, with 12 bases sitting between them. CDR1 and CDR2 (germline): WSHSY, SAAADI. This CDR3 is built from 14 residues. CDR3 loop: CASTPTGTGNTIYF. The DNA of the CDR3 is TGCGCCAGCACCCCGACAGGAACTGGAAACACCATATATTTT.

The chain is built from TRBV14 and TRBJ1-1, with D maybe TRBD1 (6 bases). Germline-derived CDR1 and CDR2 are SGHDN and FVKESK. V was trimmed by 8 bases and J by 2 bases, leaving 12 bases between them. This CDR3 is 13 amino acids long. CDR3 bases: TGTGCCAGCGGCAGGGGCCTCAACACTGAAGCTTTCTTT. Protein sequence: CASGRGLNTEAFF. Full variable domain (missing parts from reference TRBV14 and TRBJ1-1): EAGVTQFPSHSVIEKGQTVTLRCDPISGHDNLYWYRRVMGKEIKFLLHFVKESKQDESGMPNNRFLAERTGGTYSTLKVQPAELEDSGVYFCASGRGLNTEAFFGQGTRLTVV.

The CDR3 bases are TGTGCCACCCAGACACAAAATGAAAAACTGTTTTTT. It codes for CATQTQNEKLFF. The V call is TRBV7-9, the J call TRBJ1-4; D not certain. The CDR3 runs to 12 residues. V lost 10 bases and J 5 bases, leaving 11 bases between the germline ends. Germline CDR1 and CDR2: SEHNR and FQNEAQ (reference sequence).

This clone showed up just once. The V gene is TRBV28, the J gene TRBJ1-2; D call uncertain. Germline CDR1 and CDR2: MDHEN and SYDVKM. This CDR3 spans 12 amino acids. Between the trimmed V and J ends, which lost 6 bases and 8 bases, there was a span of 13 bases. The CDR3 region is CASSQSSLGYTF. The CDR3 DNA reads TGTGCCAGCAGCCAAAGTTCGTTGGGCTACACCTTC.

This rearrangement joins TRBV30 to TRBJ1-6, with a possible D match to TRBD1 (6 bases). Germline V gene data show CDR1 as GTSNPN and CDR2 as SVGIG (reference sequence). V gave up 1 base and J gave up 10 bases, with 20 bases separating them. This CDR3 contains 16 residues. CDR3 amino acids: CAWSGGAGSLRSPLHF. CDR3 in DNA: TGTGCCTGGAGTGGGGGGGCAGGGAGTCTTAGGTCACCCCTCCACTTT.

The rearrangement links TRBV14 to TRBJ2-7; 12 nucleotides align to TRBD1. Germline CDR1 reads SGHDN; CDR2 reads FVKESK. This CDR3 has 15 residues. V gave up 5 bases and J gave up 5 bases; unmatched junction bases: 7. In DNA form, the CDR3 reads TGTGCCAGCAGCGTCCGCGGGACAGGGGGCCACGAGCAGTACTTC. Its protein is CASSVRGTGGHEQYF.

The chain links TRBV30 to TRBJ1-1; D gene unclear. The germline gives CDR1 GTSNPN, CDR2 SVGIG (reference sequence). Deletions cut 0 bases from V and 2 bases from J, with 10 bases between. The CDR3 spans 14 residues. In DNA, the CDR3 is TGTGCCTGGAGTGTACTTTCCCGAAACACTGAAGCTTTCTTT. Protein: CAWSVLSRNTEAFF.

J is TRBJ1-5 and V is TRBV11-2, with TRBD1 matching 9 bases. The CDR3 sequence is 15 residues long. Germline V gene data show CDR1 as SGHAT and CDR2 as FQNNGV. Unmatched junction bases numbered 3, after V lost 5 bases and J lost 1 base. The CDR3 here is CASSTGQGSNQPQHF. In nucleotides, the CDR3 is TGTGCCAGCAGCACGGGACAGGGAAGCAATCAGCCCCAGCATTTT.

This clone appeared a few times. This rearrangement joins TRBV27 to TRBJ2-3, with D perhaps TRBD1 (6 bases). V lost 0 bases and J lost 5, with 6 bases in between. The CDR3 length is 13 residues. Germline V gives CDR1 MNHEY, CDR2 SMNVEV (reference sequence). Here the CDR3 DNA reads TGTGCCAGCAGTTTATCAGGGGGAGATACGCAGTATTTT. It is translated as CASSLSGGDTQYF.

The V and J genes are TRBV30 and TRBJ1-4; no reliable D call. The CDR3 length is 12 residues. The germline V gene encodes CDR1 GTSNPN and CDR2 SVGIG (reference sequence). The CDR3 DNA follows: TGTGCAATTCACGGGGATAATGAAAAACTGTTTTTT. Protein product: CAIHGDNEKLFF.

J is TRBJ2-1 and V is TRBV27; no definite D call. The CDR3 spans 13 residues. The V gene lost 2 bases and the J gene lost 5 bases, with 7 bases spanning the gap. Germline lookup yields CDR1 MNHEY and CDR2 SMNVEV (reference sequence). In DNA, the CDR3 is TGTGCCAGCAGTTTACAACGGGACAATGAGCAGTTCTTC. Translating it yields CASSLQRDNEQFF.

J is TRBJ2-7 and V is TRBV6-5; 7 positions match TRBD1. The CDR3 has 14 residues. The V gene end was trimmed by 6 bases and the J gene end by 4 bases; junction bases not matched to a gene: 9. Germline-derived CDR1 and CDR2 are MNHEY and SVGAGI. The CDR3, as DNA: TGTGCCAGCAGCCTAGATGGGGGACAGTACGAGCAGTACTTC. Translating gives CASSLDGGQYEQYF.

The chain carries TRBV19 and TRBJ2-7, with a weak D call TRBD2 (5 bases). CDR1 and CDR2 from the germline V gene are LNHDA and SQIVND (reference sequence). V lost 6 bases and J lost 2, with 14 bases in between. This CDR3 has 14 residues. Here the CDR3 DNA reads TGTGCCAGTAGCACGGGGAACGGGGCCTACGAGCAGTACTTC. Protein: CASSTGNGAYEQYF. The full variable domain, in which reference TRBV19 and TRBJ2-7 provide the parts outside the CDR3, is DGGITQSPKYLFRKEGQNVTLSCEQNLNHDAMYWYRQDPGQGLRLIYYSQIVNDFQKGDIAEGYSVSREKKESFPLTVTSAQKNPTAFYLCASSTGNGAYEQYFGPGTRLTVT.